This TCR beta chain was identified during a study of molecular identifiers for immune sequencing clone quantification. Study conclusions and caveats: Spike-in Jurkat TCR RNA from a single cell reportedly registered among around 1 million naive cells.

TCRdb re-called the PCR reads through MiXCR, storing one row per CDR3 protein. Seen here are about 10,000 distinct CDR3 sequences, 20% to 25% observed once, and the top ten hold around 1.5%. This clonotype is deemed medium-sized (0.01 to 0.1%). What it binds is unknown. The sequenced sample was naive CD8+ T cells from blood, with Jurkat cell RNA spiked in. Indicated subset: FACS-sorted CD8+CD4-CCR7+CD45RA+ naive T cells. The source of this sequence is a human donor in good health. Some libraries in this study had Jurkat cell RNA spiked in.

The CDR3 bases are TGTGCCCACCGTCACAGGATGTTAGGCACCGGGGAGCTGTTTTTT. Encoded protein: CAHRHRMLGTGELFF. The chain has TRBV30 and TRBJ2-2, with D perhaps matching TRBD1 (5 bases). Per germline, CDR1 GTSNPN and CDR2 SVGIG (reference sequence). V lost 8 bases and J lost 4, with 20 bases in between. The CDR3 contains 15 residues.